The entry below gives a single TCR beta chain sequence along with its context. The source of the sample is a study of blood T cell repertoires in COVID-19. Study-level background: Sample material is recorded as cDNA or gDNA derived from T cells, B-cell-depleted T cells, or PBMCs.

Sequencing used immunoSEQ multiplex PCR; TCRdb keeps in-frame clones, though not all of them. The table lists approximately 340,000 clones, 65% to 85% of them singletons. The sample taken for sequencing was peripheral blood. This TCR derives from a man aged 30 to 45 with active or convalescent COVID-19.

In DNA form, the CDR3 reads TGTGCCAGCAGCCTTGGCAGGGTTTATGGCTACACCTTC. This translates into CASSLGRVYGYTF. This chain uses TRBV7-8 with TRBJ1-2; perhaps TRBD1 as D (5 bases). The CDR3 spans 13 residues. V was cut by 5 bases and J by 5 bases, with 12 bases left in between. Germline V gene lookup returns CDR1 SGHVS and CDR2 FQNEAQ.